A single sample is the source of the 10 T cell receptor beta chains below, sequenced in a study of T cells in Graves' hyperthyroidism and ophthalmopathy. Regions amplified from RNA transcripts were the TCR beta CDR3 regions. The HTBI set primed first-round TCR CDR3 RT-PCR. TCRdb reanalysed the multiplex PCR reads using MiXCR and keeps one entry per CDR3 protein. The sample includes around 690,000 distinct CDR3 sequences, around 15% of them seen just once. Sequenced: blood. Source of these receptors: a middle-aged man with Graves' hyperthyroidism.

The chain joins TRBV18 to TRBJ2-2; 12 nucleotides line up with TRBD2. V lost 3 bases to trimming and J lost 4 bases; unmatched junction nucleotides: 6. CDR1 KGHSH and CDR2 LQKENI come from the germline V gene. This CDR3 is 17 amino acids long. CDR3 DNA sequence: TGTGCCAGCTCACCCACGACTAGCGGGAGAATCACCGGGGAGCTGTTTTTT. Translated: CASSPTTSGRITGELFF.

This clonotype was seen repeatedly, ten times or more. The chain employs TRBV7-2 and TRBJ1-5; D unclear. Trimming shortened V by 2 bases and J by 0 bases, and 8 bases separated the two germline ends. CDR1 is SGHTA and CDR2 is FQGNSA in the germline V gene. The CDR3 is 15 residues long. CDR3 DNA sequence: TGTGCCAGCAGCTTACTTTACACTAGCAATCAGCCCCAGCATTTT. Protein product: CASSLLYTSNQPQHF.

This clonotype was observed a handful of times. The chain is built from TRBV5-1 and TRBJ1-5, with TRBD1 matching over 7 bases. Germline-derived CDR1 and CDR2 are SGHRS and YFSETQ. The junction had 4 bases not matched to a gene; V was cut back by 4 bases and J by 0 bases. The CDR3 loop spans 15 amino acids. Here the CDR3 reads CASSNTGDSNQPQHF. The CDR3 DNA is TGCGCCAGCAGCAATACAGGGGATAGCAATCAGCCCCAGCATTTT. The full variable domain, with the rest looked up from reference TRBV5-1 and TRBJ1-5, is KAGVTQTPRYLIKTRGQQVTLSCSPISGHRSVSWYQQTPGQGLQFLFEYFSETQRNKGNFPGRFSGRQFSNSRSEMNVSTLELGDSALYLCASSNTGDSNQPQHFGDGTRLSIL.

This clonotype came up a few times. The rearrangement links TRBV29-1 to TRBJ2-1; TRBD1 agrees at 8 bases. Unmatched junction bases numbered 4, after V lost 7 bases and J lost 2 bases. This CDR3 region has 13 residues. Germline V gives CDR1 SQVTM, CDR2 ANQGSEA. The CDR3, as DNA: TGCAGCGCCCGGACAGGGACCTACAATGAGCAGTTCTTC. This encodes CSARTGTYNEQFF.

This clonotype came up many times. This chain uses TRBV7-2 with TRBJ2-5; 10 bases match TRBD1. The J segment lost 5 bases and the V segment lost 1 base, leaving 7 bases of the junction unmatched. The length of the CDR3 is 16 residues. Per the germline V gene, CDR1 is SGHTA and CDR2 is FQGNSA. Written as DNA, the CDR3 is TGTGCCAGCAGCTTAGGGGGACAGGGGACGGAGGAGACCCAGTACTTC. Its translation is CASSLGGQGTEETQYF.

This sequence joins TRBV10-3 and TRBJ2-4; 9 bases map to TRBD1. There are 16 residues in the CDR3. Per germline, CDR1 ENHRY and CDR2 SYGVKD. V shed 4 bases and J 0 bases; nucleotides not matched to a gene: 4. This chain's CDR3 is CAISGDRAQAKNIQYF. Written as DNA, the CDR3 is TGTGCCATCAGTGGGGACAGGGCACAAGCCAAAAACATTCAGTACTTC.

CDR3 nucleotides: TGCAGTGCTGACCCCGGGACAGGGAGTAGGAGCAATCAGCCCCAGCATTTT. Its translation: CSADPGTGSRSNQPQHF. The chain uses TRBV20-1 and TRBJ1-5; 9 bases fit TRBD1. The trim removed 5 bases at V and 1 base at J, leaving 12 bases unmatched. CDR3 length: 17 residues. Looked up from germline, CDR1 is DFQATT and CDR2 is SNEGSKA (reference sequence).

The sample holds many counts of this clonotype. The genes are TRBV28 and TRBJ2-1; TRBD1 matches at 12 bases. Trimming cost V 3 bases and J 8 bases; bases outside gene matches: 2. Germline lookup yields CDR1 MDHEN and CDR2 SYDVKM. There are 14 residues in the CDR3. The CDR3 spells CASSLGQGADEQFF. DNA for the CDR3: TGTGCCAGCAGTTTGGGACAGGGGGCTGATGAGCAGTTCTTC.

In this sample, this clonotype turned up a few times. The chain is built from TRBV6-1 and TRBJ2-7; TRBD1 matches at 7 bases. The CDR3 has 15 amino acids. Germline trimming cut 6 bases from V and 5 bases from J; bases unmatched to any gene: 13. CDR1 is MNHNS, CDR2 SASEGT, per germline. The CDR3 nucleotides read TGTGCCAGCAGCCTAGCAAGGGGGCAGAGGGACGAGCAGTACTTC. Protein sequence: CASSLARGQRDEQYF.

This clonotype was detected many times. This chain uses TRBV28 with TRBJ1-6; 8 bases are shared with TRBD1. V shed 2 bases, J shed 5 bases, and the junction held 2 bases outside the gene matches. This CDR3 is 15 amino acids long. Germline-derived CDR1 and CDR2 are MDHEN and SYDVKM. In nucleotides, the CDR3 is TGTGCCAGCAGTTTACAGGGGGCGCATAATTCACCCCTCCACTTT. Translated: CASSLQGAHNSPLHF.